This T cell receptor (beta chain) emerged from a study of shared clonotypes between healthy human individuals. Study-wide results and caveats: Richness estimates generally favored naive over memory subsets. Relative to clonotypes present in all four donors, those not shared had lower generation probabilities. Despite large depth, sorted-subset datasets appeared incompletely sequenced.

Concerning this clone itself: Its target is unknown.

The material for each subset, its genomic DNA, was split evenly across several immunoSEQ plates. The method was immunoSEQ multiplex PCR; TCRdb's version includes in-frame clones alone and lacks a portion of them. This table has 730,000 or so clones, about three quarters appearing once. Trimming removed 3 bases from V and 8 bases from J; junction bases left unmatched: 15. This CDR3 is built from 17 residues. Germline V gives CDR1 SGHDN, CDR2 FVKESK. The chain combines TRBV14 with TRBJ2-1; 8 bases are shared with TRBD2. Material for sequencing was memory CD4+ T cells sorted from blood. Subset: CD45RA-negative fraction. The TCR comes from a woman in her thirties in good health. CDR3 nucleotide sequence: TGTGCCAGCAGCCATAAAGGGAGACTAGCGTTCTCGGATGAGCAGTTCTTC. Its translation: CASSHKGRLAFSDEQFF.